The entry below gives a single T cell receptor beta chain sequence along with its context. What it binds is not known. The V and J ends lost 3 bases and 2 bases respectively, with 14 bases between them. The CDR3 runs 14 residues. Germline lookup yields CDR1 SQVTM and CDR2 ANQGSEA. A second PCR, run for roughly 7 to 11 cycles, used a sample-barcoded 5' primer plus a J-beta primer mix. TCRdb independently ran MiXCR on the 5' RACE reads; one entry per CDR3 protein. The sample holds more than 1,400,000 distinct CDR3 sequences, about 43% seen once. With each sample, at least 5 micrograms of total RNA were extracted. This record comes from a study of blood T cells in healthy people across ages. Study conclusions and caveats: For the donors, CMV status was unknown and possibly confounded expanded clonotype changes.

The V gene is TRBV29-1, the J gene TRBJ2-7; D might be TRBD2 (5 bases). The sequence derives from a woman aged 18-29 years in good health. The specimen was blood. Written as DNA, the CDR3 is TGCAGCGTTGAGGAGGACGGGCTAGCCTACGAGCAGTACTTC. Amino acid sequence: CSVEEDGLAYEQYF.